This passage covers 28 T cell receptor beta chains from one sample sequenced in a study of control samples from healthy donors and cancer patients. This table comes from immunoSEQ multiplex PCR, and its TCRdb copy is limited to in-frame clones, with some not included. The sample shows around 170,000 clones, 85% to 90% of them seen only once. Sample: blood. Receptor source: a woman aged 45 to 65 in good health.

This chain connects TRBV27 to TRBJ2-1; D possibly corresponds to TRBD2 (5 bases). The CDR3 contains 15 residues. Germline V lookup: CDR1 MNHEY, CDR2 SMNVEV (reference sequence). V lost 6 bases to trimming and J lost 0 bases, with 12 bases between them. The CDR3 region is CASSSERPSYNEQFF. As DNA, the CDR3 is TGTGCCAGCAGCAGTGAGCGGCCCTCCTACAATGAGCAGTTCTTC.

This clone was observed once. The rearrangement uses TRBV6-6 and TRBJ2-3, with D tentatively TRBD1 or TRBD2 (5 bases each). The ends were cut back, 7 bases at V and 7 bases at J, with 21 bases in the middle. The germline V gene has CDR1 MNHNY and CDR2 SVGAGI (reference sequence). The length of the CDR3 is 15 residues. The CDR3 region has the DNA TGTGCCAGCACGCTTACGGCCCCCGGGACGCATACGCAGTATTTT. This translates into CASTLTAPGTHTQYF.

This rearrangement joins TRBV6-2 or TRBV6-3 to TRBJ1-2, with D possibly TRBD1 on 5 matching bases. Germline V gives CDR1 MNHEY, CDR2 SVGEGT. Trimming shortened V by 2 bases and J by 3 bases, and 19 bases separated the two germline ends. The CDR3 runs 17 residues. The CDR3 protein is CASSYTSRGTRDYGYTF. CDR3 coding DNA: TGTGCCAGCAGTTACACCTCAAGGGGAACCAGGGACTATGGCTACACCTTC.

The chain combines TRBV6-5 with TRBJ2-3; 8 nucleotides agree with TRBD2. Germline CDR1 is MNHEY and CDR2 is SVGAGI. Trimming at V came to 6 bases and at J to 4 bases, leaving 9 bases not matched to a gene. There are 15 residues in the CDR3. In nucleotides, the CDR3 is TGTGCCAGCAGGTCTCGCGGGGGGAGGTCAGATACGCAGTATTTT. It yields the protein CASRSRGGRSDTQYF.

CDR3 DNA sequence: TGTGCCAGCAGTTTCGGGGGAGAAGATACGCAGTATTTT. Its protein product is CASSFGGEDTQYF. The genes are TRBV27 and TRBJ2-3, with D tentatively TRBD2 (6 bases). This CDR3 region has 13 residues. CDR1 is MNHEY, CDR2 SMNVEV, per germline (reference sequence). Trimming cost V 3 bases and J 5 bases, with 9 bases left between them.

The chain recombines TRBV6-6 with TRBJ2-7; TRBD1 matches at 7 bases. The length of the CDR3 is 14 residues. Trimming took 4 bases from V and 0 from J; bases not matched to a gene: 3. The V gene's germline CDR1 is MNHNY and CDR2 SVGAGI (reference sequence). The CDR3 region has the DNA TGTGCCAGCAGTTCGACAGGGAGCTCCTACGAGCAGTACTTC. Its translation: CASSSTGSSYEQYF.

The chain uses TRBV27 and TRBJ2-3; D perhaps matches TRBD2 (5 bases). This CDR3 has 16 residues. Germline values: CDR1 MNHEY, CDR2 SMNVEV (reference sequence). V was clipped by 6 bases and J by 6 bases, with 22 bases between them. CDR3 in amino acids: CASSQYRRLLGDTQYF. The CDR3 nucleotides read TGTGCCAGCAGCCAATACCGGAGGCTCCTGGGGGATACGCAGTATTTT.

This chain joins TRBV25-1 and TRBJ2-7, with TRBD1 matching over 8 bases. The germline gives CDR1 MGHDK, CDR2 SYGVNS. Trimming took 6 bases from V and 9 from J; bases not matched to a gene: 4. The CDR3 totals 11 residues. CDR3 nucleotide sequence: TGTGCCAGCAGCGCAGGGGGCGGGCAGTACTTC. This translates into CASSAGGGQYF.

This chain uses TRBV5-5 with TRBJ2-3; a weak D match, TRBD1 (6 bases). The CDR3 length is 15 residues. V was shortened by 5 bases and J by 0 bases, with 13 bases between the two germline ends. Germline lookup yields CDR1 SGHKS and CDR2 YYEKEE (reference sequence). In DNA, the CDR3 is TGTGCCAGCAGGTCCGGGACATTGAGCACAGATACGCAGTATTTT. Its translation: CASRSGTLSTDTQYF. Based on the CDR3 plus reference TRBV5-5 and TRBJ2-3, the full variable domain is DAGVTQSPTHLIKTRGQQVTLRCSPISGHKSVSWYQQVLGQGPQFIFQYYEKEERGRGNFPDRFSARQFPNYSSELNVNALLLGDSALYLCASRSGTLSTDTQYFGPGTRLTVL.

Here the CDR3 reads CASSFDRAYEQYF. CDR3 nucleotide sequence: TGTGCCAGCAGCTTTGACAGGGCCTACGAGCAGTACTTC. The chain employs TRBV5-8 and TRBJ2-7; 7 bases are shared with TRBD1. This CDR3 has 13 amino acids. After removal of 2 bases from V and 2 bases from J, the junction contained 1 base not matched to a gene. Germline-derived CDR1 and CDR2 are SGHTS and YDEGEE.

DNA of the CDR3: TGTGCCAGCAGCACGAGACGGGTCACCGGGGAGCTGTTTTTT. Translation gives CASSTRRVTGELFF. The chain joins TRBV7-2 to TRBJ2-2; unclear D gene. This CDR3 has 14 amino acids. In germline, CDR1 is SGHTA, CDR2 FQGNSA. V was trimmed by 5 bases and J by 4 bases, leaving 11 bases between them.

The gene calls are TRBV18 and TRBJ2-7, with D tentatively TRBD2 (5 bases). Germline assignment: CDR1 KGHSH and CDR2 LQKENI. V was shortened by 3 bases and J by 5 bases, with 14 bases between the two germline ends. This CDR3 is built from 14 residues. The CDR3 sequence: CASSPSSEGHEQYF. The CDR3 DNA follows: TGTGCCAGCTCACCTTCAAGCGAGGGCCACGAGCAGTACTTC.

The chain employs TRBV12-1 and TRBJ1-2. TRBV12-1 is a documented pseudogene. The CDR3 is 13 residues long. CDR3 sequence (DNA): TGTGCCAGCAGCTTTGGCCCCACCTACGGCTACACCTTC. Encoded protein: CASSFGPTYGYTF.

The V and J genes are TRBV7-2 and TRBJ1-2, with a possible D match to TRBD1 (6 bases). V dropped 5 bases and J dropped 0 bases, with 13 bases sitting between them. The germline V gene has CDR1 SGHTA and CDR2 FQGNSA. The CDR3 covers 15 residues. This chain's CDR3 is CASSLSPGANYGYTF. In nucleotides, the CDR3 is TGTGCCAGCAGCCTTTCGCCAGGGGCTAACTATGGCTACACCTTC.

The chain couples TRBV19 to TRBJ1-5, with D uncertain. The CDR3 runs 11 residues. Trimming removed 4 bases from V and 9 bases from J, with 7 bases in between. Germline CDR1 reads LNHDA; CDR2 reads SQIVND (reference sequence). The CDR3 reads CASSTPPPQHF. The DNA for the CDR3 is TGTGCCAGTAGTACGCCCCCGCCCCAGCATTTT.

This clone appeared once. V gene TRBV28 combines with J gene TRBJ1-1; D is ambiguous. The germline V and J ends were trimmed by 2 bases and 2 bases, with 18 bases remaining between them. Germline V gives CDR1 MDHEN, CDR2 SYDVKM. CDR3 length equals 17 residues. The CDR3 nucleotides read TGTGCCAGCAGTTTAAGTGTCAGCTGGAACCTTAACACTGAAGCTTTCTTT. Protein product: CASSLSVSWNLNTEAFF.

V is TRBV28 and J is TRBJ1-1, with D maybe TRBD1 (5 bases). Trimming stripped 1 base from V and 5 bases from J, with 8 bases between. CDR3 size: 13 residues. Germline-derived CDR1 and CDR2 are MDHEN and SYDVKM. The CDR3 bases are TGTGCCAGCAGTTTATTAGGGGTGACTGAAGCTTTCTTT. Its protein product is CASSLLGVTEAFF.

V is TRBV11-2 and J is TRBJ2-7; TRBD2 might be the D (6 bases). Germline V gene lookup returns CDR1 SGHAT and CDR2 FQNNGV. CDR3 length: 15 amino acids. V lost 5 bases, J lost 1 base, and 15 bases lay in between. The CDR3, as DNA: TGTGCCAGCAGCCCGCGGGGACGCGGGTCCTACGAGCAGTACTTC. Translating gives CASSPRGRGSYEQYF.

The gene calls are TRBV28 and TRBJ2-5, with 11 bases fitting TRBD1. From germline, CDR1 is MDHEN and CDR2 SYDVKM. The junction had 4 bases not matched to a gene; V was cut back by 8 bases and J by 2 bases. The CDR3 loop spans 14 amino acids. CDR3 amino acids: CASLGDRGQETQYF. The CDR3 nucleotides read TGTGCCAGCCTGGGGGACAGGGGGCAAGAGACCCAGTACTTC. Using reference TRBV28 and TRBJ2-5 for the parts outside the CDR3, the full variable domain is DVKVTQSSRYLVKRTGEKVFLECVQDMDHENMFWYRQDPGLGLRLIYFSYDVKMKEKGDIPEGYSVSREKKERFSLILESASTNQTSMYLCASLGDRGQETQYFGPGTRLLVL.

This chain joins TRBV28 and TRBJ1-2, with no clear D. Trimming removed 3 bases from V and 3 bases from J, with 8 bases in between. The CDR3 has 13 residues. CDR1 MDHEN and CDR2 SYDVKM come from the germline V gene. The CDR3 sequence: CASSLRYYYGYTF. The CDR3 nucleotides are TGTGCCAGCAGTTTGCGGTATTACTATGGCTACACCTTC.

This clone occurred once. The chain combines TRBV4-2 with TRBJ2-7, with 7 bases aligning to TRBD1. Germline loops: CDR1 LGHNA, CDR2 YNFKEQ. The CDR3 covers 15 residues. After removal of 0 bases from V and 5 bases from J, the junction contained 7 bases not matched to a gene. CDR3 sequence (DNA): TGTGCCAGCAGCCAAGAGCCACAGGGGTTCAACGAGCAGTACTTC. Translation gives CASSQEPQGFNEQYF.

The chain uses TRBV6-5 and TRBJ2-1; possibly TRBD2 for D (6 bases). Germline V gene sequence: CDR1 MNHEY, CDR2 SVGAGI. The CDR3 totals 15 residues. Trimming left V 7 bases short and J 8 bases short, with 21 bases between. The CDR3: CASNPIGGSKHEQFF. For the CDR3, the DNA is TGTGCCAGCAACCCGATAGGAGGGAGTAAGCATGAGCAGTTCTTC.

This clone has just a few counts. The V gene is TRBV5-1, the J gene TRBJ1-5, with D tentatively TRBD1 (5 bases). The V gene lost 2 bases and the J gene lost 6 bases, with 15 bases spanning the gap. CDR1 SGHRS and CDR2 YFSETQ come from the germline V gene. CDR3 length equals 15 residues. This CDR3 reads CASSFGLDGGQPQHF. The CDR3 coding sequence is TGCGCCAGCAGCTTCGGCCTAGACGGGGGTCAGCCCCAGCATTTT.

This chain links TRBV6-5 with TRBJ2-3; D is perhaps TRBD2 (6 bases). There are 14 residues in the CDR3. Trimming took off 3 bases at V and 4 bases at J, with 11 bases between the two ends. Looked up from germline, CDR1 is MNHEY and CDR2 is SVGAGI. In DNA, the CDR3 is TGTGCCAGCAGTTATCGGCGGGGCGCAGATACGCAGTATTTT. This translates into CASSYRRGADTQYF.

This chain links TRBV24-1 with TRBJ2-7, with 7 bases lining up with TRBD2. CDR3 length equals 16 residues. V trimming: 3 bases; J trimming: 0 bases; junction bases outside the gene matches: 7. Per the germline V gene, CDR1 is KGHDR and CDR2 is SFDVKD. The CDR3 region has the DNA TGTGCCACCAGTGATCCCGGGGGGACTCACTCCTACGAGCAGTACTTC. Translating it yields CATSDPGGTHSYEQYF.

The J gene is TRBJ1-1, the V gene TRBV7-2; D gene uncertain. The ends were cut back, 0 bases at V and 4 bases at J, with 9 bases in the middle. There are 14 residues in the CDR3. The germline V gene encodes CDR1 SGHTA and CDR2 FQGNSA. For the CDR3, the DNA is TGTGCCAGCAGCTTAGCTACGAGAGGCACTGAAGCTTTCTTT. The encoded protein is CASSLATRGTEAFF.

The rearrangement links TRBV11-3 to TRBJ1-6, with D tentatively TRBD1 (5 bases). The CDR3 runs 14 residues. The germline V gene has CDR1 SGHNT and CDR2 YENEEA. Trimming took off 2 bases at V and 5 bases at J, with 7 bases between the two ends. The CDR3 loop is CASSLRGDNSPLHF. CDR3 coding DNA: TGTGCCAGCAGCTTACGGGGGGATAATTCACCCCTCCACTTT. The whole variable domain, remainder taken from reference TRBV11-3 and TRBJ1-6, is EAGVVQSPRYKIIEKKQPVAFWCNPISGHNTLYWYLQNLGQGPELLIRYENEEAVDDSQLPKDRFSAERLKGVDSTLKIQPAELGDSAVYLCASSLRGDNSPLHFGNGTRLTVT.

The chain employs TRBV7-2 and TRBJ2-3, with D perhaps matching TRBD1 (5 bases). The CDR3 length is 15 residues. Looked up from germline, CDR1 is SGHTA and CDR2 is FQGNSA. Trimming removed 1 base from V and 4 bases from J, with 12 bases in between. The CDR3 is CASSLVGAPSDTQYF. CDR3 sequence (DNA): TGTGCCAGCAGCTTAGTTGGGGCTCCATCAGATACGCAGTATTTT.